A selection of T cell receptor beta chains follows, all from one sample in a study of blood T cell repertoires in COVID-19. Sequenced by immunoSEQ multiplex PCR; TCRdb stores in-frame clones only, minus some. The sample contains around 290,000 clones, roughly 87% of which appear only once. The material sequenced was PBMCs or T cells enriched from blood (not recorded which). Every receptor here comes from a woman aged 25 to 39 who had recovered from COVID-19. Each CDR3 is given with its conserved first and last residue. The D gene is left open where the match is weak. The size entry is marked missing in some rows and otherwise reads once, few, many or a size class.

>.|once|TRBV6-5|TRBJ2-7
TGTGCCAGCAGTTACACGGGGGACTACGAGCAGTACTTC
CASSYTGDYEQYF
>TRBD1|.|TRBV28|TRBJ1-1
TGTGCCAGCAGTCCTAACAGGGGTATGAACACTGAAGCTTTCTTT
CASSPNRGMNTEAFF
>TRBD1|.|TRBV3-1/TRBV3-2|TRBJ2-7
TGTGCCAGCAGCCAAACACCGGGGACAGGGAGTAGTTACGAGCAGTACTTC
CASSQTPGTGSSYEQYF
>TRBD1|.|TRBV7-9|TRBJ1-1
TGTGCCAGCAGCTTCGGACAGGGGAACACTGAAGCTTTCTTT
CASSFGQGNTEAFF
>TRBD2|.|TRBV6-5|TRBJ2-1
TGTGCCAGCAGTCAGCGGGGGGGTGCATCCAATGAGCAGTTCTTC
CASSQRGGASNEQFF
>.|.|TRBV5-1|TRBJ1-1
TGCGCCAGCAGCTCCAGGGTCGTAGACGCTGAAGCTTTCTTT
CASSSRVVDAEAFF
>.|.|TRBV28|TRBJ2-7
TGTGCCAGCTCCTCGGGGGGCCGCGAGCAGTACTTC
CASSSGGREQYF
>.|few|TRBV5-5|TRBJ1-4
TGTGCCAGCAGCTTGGTATCATACAGGGAAAAACTGTTTTTT
CASSLVSYREKLFF
>.|.|TRBV7-6|TRBJ1-1
TGTGCCAGCAGCTTATGGGGAGGGCTGGACCCTGACATGGGGGGCACTGAAGCTTTCTTT
CASSLWGGLDPDMGGTEAFF
>TRBD1|few|TRBV28|TRBJ1-1
TGTGCCAGCAGACCTACAGGGGGCATGACTGAAGCTTTCTTT
CASRPTGGMTEAFF
>.|.|TRBV5-1|TRBJ2-2
TGCGCCAGCAGCTTGGTATCGGGAACCGGGGAGCTGTTTTTT
CASSLVSGTGELFF
>TRBD1|.|TRBV11-3|TRBJ1-2
TGTGCCAGCAGCTTAGTAGAACAGGGGGGGAACTATGGCTACACCTTC
CASSLVEQGGNYGYTF
>TRBD2|.|TRBV9|TRBJ2-1
TGTGCCAGCAGCCCGAGTCTAGCGGGAGGTGGCAATGAGCAGTTCTTC
CASSPSLAGGGNEQFF
>TRBD1|.|TRBV6-5|TRBJ2-3
TGTGCCAGCAGCCTGACAGGGATCTCTCCAGATACGCAGTATTTT
CASSLTGISPDTQYF
>TRBD2|.|TRBV9|TRBJ2-5
TGTGCCAGCAGCGTAGAGGGACTAGCGGGGGGGAAACAAGAGACCCAGTACTTC
CASSVEGLAGGKQETQYF
>.|.|TRBV7-8|TRBJ2-3
TGTGCCAGCAGCTTAGGGCCAGATCCCCCGTATTTT
CASSLGPDPPYF
>.|.|TRBV9|TRBJ2-3
TGTGCCAGCAGCCCACAGACAGATACGCAGTATTTT
CASSPQTDTQYF
>.|once|TRBV6-1|TRBJ1-2
TGTGCCAGCAGTGAACTTCCGGGACTCAGAGGAGATGGCTACACCTTC
CASSELPGLRGDGYTF
>TRBD1|few|TRBV10-3|TRBJ1-1
TGTGCCAACAGGGGCTCCGGACAAACTGAAGCTTTCTTT
CANRGSGQTEAFF
>TRBD2|.|TRBV5-3|TRBJ2-1
TGTGCCAGAAGCGCCGGGACTAGCGGAGACAATGAGCAGTTCTTC
CARSAGTSGDNEQFF
>TRBD2|.|TRBV10-3|TRBJ2-3
TGTGCCATCAGTGATAGCGGGAGAACAGATACGCAGTATTTT
CAISDSGRTDTQYF
>.|.|TRBV10-3|TRBJ2-1
TGTGCCATCAGTGGAGGTAGCGTGAGCTCCTACAATGAGCAGTTCTTC
CAISGGSVSSYNEQFF
>TRBD1|.|TRBV19|TRBJ2-7
TGTGCCAGTAGTGGGGGACAGGGGAACTACGAGCAGTACTTC
CASSGGQGNYEQYF
>TRBD2|.|TRBV4-1|TRBJ2-3
TGCGCCAGCAGCCAGCGGACTAGCGGGGGACGCACAGATACGCAGTATTTT
CASSQRTSGGRTDTQYF
>TRBD2|once|TRBV7-3|TRBJ2-2
TGTGCCAGCAGCCAGGGACTAGCCTGGACCGGGGAGCTGTTTTTT
CASSQGLAWTGELFF
>TRBD1|.|TRBV5-4|TRBJ1-2
TGTGCCAGCAGCTTGGGGCACGCAGGGGGCAACTATGGCTACACCTTC
CASSLGHAGGNYGYTF
>.|.|TRBV7-2|TRBJ2-1
TGTGCCAGCAGCTTCCCACGGGGGGCCAACGATGAGCAGTTCTTC
CASSFPRGANDEQFF
>TRBD1|once|TRBV6-6|TRBJ1-6
TGTGCCAGCAGCCGTCAGTTCCGGGACAGGGTTTCACCCCTCCACTTT
CASSRQFRDRVSPLHF
>.|.|TRBV28|TRBJ1-5
TGTGCCAGCATAATGGGGGGGCTGGGTCAGCCCCAGCATTTT
CASIMGGLGQPQHF
>.|.|TRBV3-1/TRBV3-2|TRBJ1-6
TGTGCCAGCAGCCGGAAGGCCGGACAGTGGAAGGATTCACCCCTCCACTTT
CASSRKAGQWKDSPLHF
>TRBD2|.|TRBV7-3|TRBJ2-7
TGTGCCAGCAGCTTTCTAGCGGGAGTCCCCTACGAGCAGTACTTC
CASSFLAGVPYEQYF
>.|.|TRBV19|TRBJ1-1
TGTGCCAGTACCGACTACACTGAAGCTTTCTTT
CASTDYTEAFF
>TRBD1|.|TRBV27|TRBJ2-7
TGTGCCAGCAGCCCGAGACAGGGGGTCTACGAGCAGTACTTC
CASSPRQGVYEQYF
>.|.|TRBV7-2|TRBJ2-7
TGTGCCAGCAGCCGTATCAGCGCCTACGAGCAGTACTTC
CASSRISAYEQYF
>TRBD2|.|TRBV2|TRBJ2-2
TGTGCCAGCAGGGATACGGGACTAGCGGGAGGCGAGGCCGGGGAGCTGTTTTTT
CASRDTGLAGGEAGELFF
>.|.|TRBV6-5|TRBJ2-7
TGTGCCAGCAGTACTACAGGATTACCCCTTTACGAGCAGTACTTC
CASSTTGLPLYEQYF
>TRBD1|.|TRBV5-1|TRBJ1-4
TGCGCCAGCAGACCGGGACAGAATGAAAAACTGTTTTTT
CASRPGQNEKLFF
>TRBD1|few|TRBV15|TRBJ1-5
TGTGCCACCACCCCTACAGGGGGGAGCAATCAGCCCCAGCATTTT
CATTPTGGSNQPQHF
>.|.|TRBV15|TRBJ2-2
TGTGCCACCAGCAGAGAACTCGGACAGACCGGGGAGCTGTTTTTT
CATSRELGQTGELFF
>TRBD2|once|TRBV5-1|TRBJ2-3
TGCGCCAGCAGCTTCGGGGGGGCTCCCACAGATACGCAGTATTTT
CASSFGGAPTDTQYF
>.|.|TRBV28|TRBJ1-6
TGTGCCAGTACGGGACAAAGCAATTCACCCCTCCACTTT
CASTGQSNSPLHF
>.|.|TRBV6-6|TRBJ2-7
TGTGCCAGCAGCCCCTTGGTGGGGGGCGAGCAGTACTTC
CASSPLVGGEQYF
>.|.|TRBV11-2|TRBJ1-1
TGTGCCAGCAGCTTAATGTGGAGTGAAGCTTTCTTT
CASSLMWSEAFF
>.|.|TRBV27|TRBJ2-1
TGTGCCAGCAGTTTGAGGCAATCCTACAATGAGCAGTTCTTC
CASSLRQSYNEQFF
>TRBD1|.|TRBV11-2|TRBJ1-3
TGTGCCAGCAGCCACCCTGGGACAGTAAGGACCATATATTTT
CASSHPGTVRTIYF
>.|.|TRBV7-9|TRBJ2-2
TGTGCCAGCAGCTCTAGGTTAGGGGATTTCGGGGAGCTGTTTTTT
CASSSRLGDFGELFF
>.|once|TRBV11-2|TRBJ1-1
TGTGCCAGCAGCTTAGTTGTGTTCGGGGGAGAAGCTTTCTTT
CASSLVVFGGEAFF
>TRBD1|.|TRBV10-1|TRBJ2-5
TGCGCCAGCAGTGAAGGGGTCCCAGGGGGGACCCAGTACTTC
CASSEGVPGGTQYF
>.|once|TRBV5-4|TRBJ1-4
TGTGCCAGCAGCTTGGAGGGGAACCCTAATGAAAAACTGTTTTTT
CASSLEGNPNEKLFF
>.|.|TRBV11-3|TRBJ2-5
TGTGCCAGCAGCTTAGTAAGGGGTTGGGAGACCCAGTACTTC
CASSLVRGWETQYF
>.|.|TRBV9|TRBJ1-4
TGTGCCAGCAGCGTCGGGACTACAACTAATGAAAAACTGTTTTTT
CASSVGTTTNEKLFF
>.|.|TRBV7-2|TRBJ1-5
TGTGCCAGCAGCCTCCAGGGCCTAGGGCCCCAGCATTTT
CASSLQGLGPQHF
>.|.|TRBV10-3|TRBJ1-1
TGTGCCATCAGTGAGTACGGGGTGAACACTGAAGCTTTCTTT
CAISEYGVNTEAFF
>TRBD1|.|TRBV6-5|TRBJ1-2
TGTGCCAGCAGTAACCAGGGGGCCCAACGATATGGCTACACCTTC
CASSNQGAQRYGYTF
>.|.|TRBV5-4|TRBJ1-1
TGTGCCAGCAGCTTGGTCAGGGAAGGGGCCGAAGCTTTCTTT
CASSLVREGAEAFF
>.|once|TRBV5-1|TRBJ1-1
TGCGCCAGCAGCCTTGACGTCGACAGCCTGAACACTGAAGCTTTCTTT
CASSLDVDSLNTEAFF
>.|.|TRBV7-2|TRBJ1-2
TGTGCCAGCAGCTTATACAGTTCTAACTATGGCTACACCTTC
CASSLYSSNYGYTF
>.|.|TRBV5-8|TRBJ2-6
TGTGCCAGCAGCTTCCTGGCGGGTTCTGGGGCCAACGTCCTGACTTTC
CASSFLAGSGANVLTF
>TRBD1|.|TRBV7-2|TRBJ1-6
TGTGCCAGCAGCTTAGGAAGAGGGACAGCACTTAATTCACCCCTCCACTTT
CASSLGRGTALNSPLHF